This T cell receptor beta chain was retrieved from a study of technical replicates of blood from several donors. Clones were sequenced by immunoSEQ multiplex PCR, and TCRdb holds only the in-frame ones, with some missing. The data show some 70,000 clones, roughly 92% seen once. The sample comprised T cells isolated from PBMCs. This receptor was identified in a human donor in good health.

CDR3 sequence (DNA): TGCGCCAGCAGCCAAGATGGAACAGGGGGATCCAACGAGCAGTACTTC. It specifies CASSQDGTGGSNEQYF. This chain joins TRBV4-3 and TRBJ2-7, with 8 bases lining up with TRBD1. The CDR3 totals 16 residues. The germline gives CDR1 LGHNA, CDR2 YSLEER. J gave up 5 bases and V 0 bases, and 9 bases lay outside the gene matches.